This T cell receptor (beta chain) was recorded in a study of T cells in tumors after PD-1 blockade (dated by TCRdb to the late 2010s). Broadly, across the study: Prior checkpoint blockade, systemic immunosuppressant use, and recent radiotherapy or other anti-cancer therapy within 4 weeks were grounds for patient exclusion. Using site-matched tumors from BCC or SCC patients sampled before and after anti-PD-1 therapy, the study carried out paired single-cell RNA and TCR sequencing. Some patients also continued taking vismodegib 150 mg daily during anti-PD-1 treatment. RECIST version 1.1 was the standard used to evaluate clinical response. To compare clonotypes in blood and tumor, bulk TCR sequencing was done on over nine peripheral blood samples taken from roughly 5 patients. Peripheral blood samples averaged approximately 100,000 TCR templates (range roughly 22,000-260,000) and around 35,000 unique clonotypes. Patients were treated with either pembrolizumab 200 mg every 3 weeks or cemiplimab 350 mg every 2 weeks. What the research found in general, with its limitations: About two fifths of tumor TCR clonotypes were detected in blood, and some novel exhausted tumor clones were observed in pre-treatment blood, which was taken as suggesting peripheral recruitment. Where the novel T cell clones came from was not identified, and possible sources could include lymphoid organs or rare unexpanded clones inside the tumor or in the tumor periphery.

The CDR3, cysteine through phenylalanine, is 15 amino acids long. Left in the record is the CDR3 DNA by itself, 45 bases read in frame from the first base. According to the germline V gene (reference sequence), CDR1 reads SGHNT and CDR2 reads YYREEE. The immunoSEQ platform was used for deep TCRbeta sequencing. Under the source paper's analysis protocol: Only productive rearrangements were exported from the immunoSEQ Analyzer for downstream analysis. Bulk TCRbeta clonotypes were assigned T cell phenotypes by matching to single-cell RNA+TCR-seq clones sharing the same TCRbeta sequence. Clone enrichment in tumor was calculated as tumor frequency divided by PBMC frequency from bulk TCR sequencing. GLIPH was used to group TCRs into specificity groups, clusters of distinct TCRs likely recognizing common antigens via shared CDR3 motifs. TCRdb obtained this table from immuneACCESS and retained in-frame rearrangements with V and J assigned. These tables miss some clones; where compared with another copy, unresolved V genes account for less than half of the shortfall, and the remainder is unexplained. That table is the source of V, J and clone size, and D and trimming were worked out from the DNA. Across this sample there are tens of thousands of clones, with 73% seen only once. The ten most abundant clones make up 40% of the sample.

Interpreted using the paper, the time point label stands for: after anti-PD-1 therapy. For bulk TCRbeta sequencing, genomic DNA was extracted from tumor biopsies or peripheral blood, and input amounts ranged from about 600 ng to 6,004 ng. Every patient had histologically proven advanced or metastatic basal or squamous cell carcinoma and was a poor candidate for surgical resection. The basal cell carcinoma cohort was made up of under twelve patients, and bulk tumor TCR sequencing was performed for 7 or 8 of these patients. Comments on this clone: The specificity of this receptor is unknown. The junction and the germline gene differ at one end; a read error may be behind it.

The chain employs TRBV5-4 and TRBJ2-2; 12 central bases correspond to TRBD2. The sequence was collected from a human donor with basal cell carcinoma. The sequences come from PBMCs, collected after anti-PD-1 treatment. The nucleotide sequence reads TGTGCCAGCAACTTGGGGACTAGCGGGACCGGGGAGCTGTTTTTT. The translation is CASNLGTSGTGELFF.